The 27 T cell receptor beta chains given below trace back to one sample, sequenced in a study of T cells in Graves' hyperthyroidism and ophthalmopathy. From RNA transcripts, TCR beta CDR3 regions were amplified. Using the HTBI primer set, a first-round RT-PCR was run on the TCR CDR3. MiXCR, run by TCRdb on the multiplex PCR reads, gives a single entry per CDR3 protein. The profile shows under 700,000 distinct CDR3 sequences, about a sixth of them singletons. The specimen sequenced was blood. The receptor source for this set is a woman between 18 and 29 years old with Graves' hyperthyroidism.

This clonotype was recorded at least ten times. V usage is TRBV11-3 and J usage is TRBJ1-2; unclear D gene. The CDR3 extends over 16 amino acids. Germline assignment: CDR1 SGHNT and CDR2 YENEEA. The V end was cut by 5 bases, the J end by 1 base, with 17 bases between. DNA of the CDR3: TGTGCCAGCAGCGCAGGAGGCTCAGGCTTTAACTATGGCTACACCTTC. It is translated as CASSAGGSGFNYGYTF.

This clonotype was found a few times. This sequence joins TRBV7-6 and TRBJ2-4; TRBD1 aligns across 10 bases. Germline lookup yields CDR1 SGHVS and CDR2 FNYEAQ. V dropped 0 bases and J dropped 4; count of bases not matched to a gene: 3. The CDR3 runs to 16 residues. The CDR3 spells CASSLAWGQGKNIQYF. CDR3 in DNA: TGTGCCAGCAGCTTAGCGTGGGGACAGGGGAAAAACATTCAGTACTTC.

The table lists this clonotype with many counts. The V call is TRBV2, the J call TRBJ2-5; no clear D gene. CDR3 length: 13 residues. Trimming removed 2 bases at V and 4 bases at J, with 8 bases between. Germline CDR1 and CDR2: SNHLY and FYNNEI. The CDR3 loop is CASSENRRETQYF. In DNA, the CDR3 is TGTGCCAGCAGTGAAAACCGGCGAGAGACCCAGTACTTC.

This clonotype was seen at least ten times. The rearrangement links TRBV20-1 to TRBJ1-5; 9 bases are a match to TRBD1. V was clipped by 4 bases and J by 2 bases; unmatched bases: 9. Germline loops: CDR1 DFQATT, CDR2 SNEGSKA (reference sequence). CDR3 length: 16 residues. Here the CDR3 reads CSATTTGGLGNQPQHF. The CDR3 DNA reads as TGCAGTGCTACCACGACAGGGGGGTTGGGCAATCAGCCCCAGCATTTT.

This clonotype showed up many times. This rearrangement joins TRBV11-3 to TRBJ2-7; 8 positions agree with TRBD1. The CDR3 consists of 17 residues. The germline V gene encodes CDR1 SGHNT and CDR2 YENEEA. With V trimmed by 1 base and J by 1 base, 9 bases remained unmatched. CDR3 DNA: TGTGCCAGCAGCTTAGTCGTCGGACAGGGTAGTTCCTACGAGCAGTACTTC. Its translation is CASSLVVGQGSSYEQYF.

This clonotype showed up many times. The chain links TRBV20-1 to TRBJ1-4; 9 bases are a match to TRBD1. V was pared by 2 bases and J by 6 bases, with 4 bases of the junction left unmatched. Germline V CDR1 and CDR2: DFQATT, SNEGSKA (reference sequence). This CDR3 contains 14 residues. The DNA of the CDR3 is TGCAGTGCTAGACAGACAGGGGGGGATGAAAAACTGTTTTTT. Translation gives CSARQTGGDEKLFF.

In regard to this clonotype: This may stem from a read error, because a much larger clone lies one nucleotide away. The V and J genes are TRBV13 and TRBJ1-5; no reliable D call. The better agreement between TRBJ2-3 and the DNA end casts doubt on the J call. Per germline, CDR1 PRHDT and CDR2 FYEKMQ (reference sequence). The CDR3 has 14 amino acids. CDR3 sequence reads: CASSFGTYNQPQYF. The CDR3 coding sequence is TGTGCCAGCAGTTTCGGAACCTACAATCAGCCCCAGTATTTT.

This clonotype was found a few times. The V and J genes are TRBV5-1 and TRBJ1-2; 7 nucleotides agree with TRBD1. Germline CDR1 reads SGHRS; CDR2 reads YFSETQ. Trimming at V came to 0 bases and at J to 10 bases, leaving 6 bases not matched to a gene. This CDR3 spans 13 amino acids. The DNA of the CDR3 is TGCGCCAGCAGCTTGGGAACAGGGGATGACTACACCTTC. Residues: CASSLGTGDDYTF.

This clonotype was detected a few times. This rearrangement joins TRBV6-2 or TRBV6-3 to TRBJ2-7, with D perhaps matching TRBD1 (5 bases). Trimming shortened V by 8 bases and J by 3 bases, and 8 bases separated the two germline ends. Looked up from germline, CDR1 is MNHEY and CDR2 is SVGEGT. CDR3 length equals 11 residues. The CDR3 DNA sequence: TGTGCCAGCGACAGAGACTACGAGCAGTACTTC. Encoded protein: CASDRDYEQYF.

The chain uses TRBV5-6 and TRBJ1-2, with 8 positions matching TRBD1. Trimming cost V 4 bases and J 4 bases; bases outside gene matches: 12. The CDR3 is 16 amino acids. Germline V CDR1 and CDR2: SGHDT, YYEEEE. CDR3 residues: CASSLTGATFSYGYTF. The CDR3 DNA reads TGTGCCAGCAGCCTGACAGGGGCCACTTTTAGCTATGGCTACACCTTC.

This clonotype has at least ten counts. J is TRBJ1-2 and V is TRBV20-1, with D unresolved. This CDR3 has 11 amino acids. CDR1 and CDR2 from the germline V gene are DFQATT and SNEGSKA (reference sequence). Trimming stripped 0 bases from V and 8 bases from J, with 7 bases between. The DNA of the CDR3 is TGCAGTGCTAGAGAGCTGGTGGGCTACACCTTC. This sequence encodes CSARELVGYTF.

The V and J genes are TRBV27 and TRBJ2-7, with D tentatively TRBD1 or TRBD2 (5 bases each). This CDR3 contains 14 residues. From germline, CDR1 is MNHEY and CDR2 SMNVEV (reference sequence). Trimming left V 7 bases short and J 3 bases short, with 16 bases between. CDR3: CASNEGQVIYEQYF. The CDR3 region has the DNA TGTGCCAGCAACGAGGGGCAGGTGATCTACGAGCAGTACTTC.

This clonotype was recorded at least ten times. The gene calls are TRBV20-1 and TRBJ2-7; D possibly corresponds to TRBD2 (6 bases). This CDR3 is built from 13 residues. V was trimmed by 1 base and J by 2 bases, leaving 9 bases between them. Germline V lookup: CDR1 DFQATT, CDR2 SNEGSKA (reference sequence). The CDR3: CSARGAGTYEQYF. CDR3 nucleotide sequence: TGCAGTGCTAGAGGTGCGGGGACCTACGAGCAGTACTTC.

This clonotype occurred many times. This chain connects TRBV7-2 to TRBJ2-1; TRBD2 matches at 10 bases. V lost 2 bases and J lost 8; bases outside the gene matches: 3. This CDR3 comprises 14 residues. CDR1 SGHTA and CDR2 FQGNSA come from the germline V gene. The CDR3 protein is CASSLLAGGHEQFF. For the CDR3, the DNA is TGTGCCAGCAGCTTATTAGCGGGGGGCCATGAGCAGTTCTTC.

This clonotype was seen many times. This chain joins TRBV7-2 and TRBJ2-5; 10 bases agree with TRBD1. CDR3 length equals 14 residues. Per the germline V gene, CDR1 is SGHTA and CDR2 is FQGNSA. Trimming cost V 5 bases and J 5 bases; bases outside gene matches: 5. The CDR3 sequence is CASSISTGGETQYF. The CDR3 coding sequence is TGTGCCAGCAGCATATCGACAGGGGGCGAGACCCAGTACTTC.

This clonotype has at least ten counts. This chain links TRBV4-2 with TRBJ2-1; 13 bases align to TRBD2. The germline gives CDR1 LGHNA, CDR2 YNFKEQ. Germline trimming cut 3 bases from V and 6 bases from J; bases unmatched to any gene: 8. The CDR3 is made up of 17 amino acids. CDR3 in amino acids: CASSQSAGTSGVNEQFF. CDR3 bases: TGTGCCAGCAGCCAGTCGGCCGGGACTAGCGGGGTCAATGAGCAGTTCTTC.

J is TRBJ1-1 and V is TRBV29-1; the D gene is possibly TRBD1 (6 bases). Germline lookup yields CDR1 SQVTM and CDR2 ANQGSEA. V was pared by 8 bases and J by 4 bases, with 23 bases between. The CDR3 extends over 15 amino acids. The CDR3 protein is CSSLGWGQGSTEAFF. CDR3 nucleotide sequence: TGCAGCTCATTAGGATGGGGACAAGGGTCCACTGAAGCTTTCTTT.

This clonotype was observed at least ten times. The rearrangement links TRBV6-6 to TRBJ1-2; maybe TRBD1 (5 bases). The V gene's germline CDR1 is MNHNY and CDR2 SVGAGI (reference sequence). The V end was cut by 0 bases, the J end by 4 bases, with 9 bases between. This CDR3 region has 14 residues. The CDR3 region has the DNA TGTGCCAGCAGTTACTCCGGGGGGGGCTATGGCTACACCTTC. Protein product: CASSYSGGGYGYTF.

This clonotype was counted at least ten times. The rearrangement uses TRBV28 and TRBJ2-3; 7 nucleotides line up with TRBD1. With 7 bases clipped from V and 4 bases from J, the junction kept 8 bases outside the gene matches. The CDR3 runs to 14 residues. In germline, CDR1 is MDHEN, CDR2 SYDVKM. The CDR3 spells CASIKGTVPDTQYF. CDR3 coding DNA: TGTGCCAGCATCAAAGGGACAGTTCCAGATACGCAGTATTTT.

In this sample, this clonotype turned up a few times. The V call is TRBV12-3 or TRBV12-4, the J call TRBJ1-1; D is perhaps TRBD1 (5 bases). The CDR3 is 14 residues long. V was shortened by 5 bases and J by 5 bases, with 15 bases between the two germline ends. CDR3 sequence: CASSPLGGATEAFF. In DNA, the CDR3 is TGTGCCAGCAGTCCCTTGGGGGGTGCTACTGAAGCTTTCTTT.

This clonotype appeared many times. V usage is TRBV6-1 and J usage is TRBJ2-5; 7 bases map to TRBD2. The CDR3 totals 13 residues. Germline CDR1 is MNHNS and CDR2 is SASEGT. V lost 7 bases to trimming and J lost 0 bases; unmatched junction nucleotides: 2. The chain's CDR3 is CASNGRYQETQYF. CDR3 in DNA: TGTGCCAGCAACGGGAGGTACCAAGAGACCCAGTACTTC.

The CDR3 reads CASSLAVLGGGYNEQFF. CDR3 nucleotide sequence: TGTGCCAGCAGCTTAGCGGTTCTCGGAGGGGGCTACAATGAGCAGTTCTTC. The V gene is TRBV7-2, the J gene TRBJ2-1; possibly TRBD1 or TRBD2 for D (6 bases each). Germline CDR1 reads SGHTA; CDR2 reads FQGNSA. This CDR3 has 17 residues. With 0 bases removed from V and 3 bases from J, the gap between germline ends came to 15 bases.

The chain has TRBV7-9 and TRBJ1-4, with 7 bases identical to TRBD1. V trimming: 5 bases; J trimming: 0 bases; junction bases outside the gene matches: 6. The CDR3 consists of 16 residues. Germline-derived CDR1 and CDR2 are SEHNR and FQNEAQ (reference sequence). Here the CDR3 DNA reads TGTGCCAGCAGCGCCGACAGGGTAACAACTAATGAAAAACTGTTTTTT. Translation gives CASSADRVTTNEKLFF.

The chain carries TRBV11-2 and TRBJ2-2; D is unresolved. CDR3 size: 14 residues. Trimming shortened V by 0 bases and J by 6 bases, and 8 bases separated the two germline ends. From germline, CDR1 is SGHAT and CDR2 FQNNGV. CDR3 region: CASSLDRGAGELFF. CDR3 DNA sequence: TGTGCCAGCAGCTTAGACCGAGGTGCCGGGGAGCTGTTTTTT.

This clonotype appeared many times. The V and J genes are TRBV2 and TRBJ1-1, with 8 bases matching TRBD1. J gave up 1 base and V 6 bases, and 7 bases lay outside the gene matches. The CDR3 has 15 residues. Germline CDR1 reads SNHLY; CDR2 reads FYNNEI. CDR3 sequence reads: CASRDRQGTNTEAFF. CDR3 DNA: TGTGCCAGCAGAGACCGACAGGGGACGAACACTGAAGCTTTCTTT. Filled out from reference TRBV2 and TRBJ1-1, the complete variable domain reads EPEVTQTPSHQVTQMGQEVILRCVPISNHLYFYWYRQILGQKVEFLVSFYNNEISEKSEIFDDQFSVERPDGSNFTLKIRSTKLEDSAMYFCASRDRQGTNTEAFFGQGTRLTVV.

This clonotype was seen at least ten times. The chain links TRBV24-1 to TRBJ2-2; D is ambiguous. This CDR3 is built from 15 residues. V was trimmed by 3 bases and J by 6 bases, leaving 13 bases between them. Looked up from germline, CDR1 is KGHDR and CDR2 is SFDVKD. CDR3 residues: CATSDPRTRAGELFF. The CDR3 DNA follows: TGTGCCACCAGTGATCCTCGGACCCGCGCCGGGGAGCTGTTTTTT.

V and J are TRBV28 and TRBJ1-1; D gene ambiguous. CDR1 is MDHEN, CDR2 SYDVKM, per germline. V was cut by 8 bases and J by 3 bases, with 10 bases left in between. This CDR3 contains 12 residues. CDR3 coding DNA: TGTGCCAGCGGTCCACCGGACACTGAAGCTTTCTTT. Encoded protein: CASGPPDTEAFF.